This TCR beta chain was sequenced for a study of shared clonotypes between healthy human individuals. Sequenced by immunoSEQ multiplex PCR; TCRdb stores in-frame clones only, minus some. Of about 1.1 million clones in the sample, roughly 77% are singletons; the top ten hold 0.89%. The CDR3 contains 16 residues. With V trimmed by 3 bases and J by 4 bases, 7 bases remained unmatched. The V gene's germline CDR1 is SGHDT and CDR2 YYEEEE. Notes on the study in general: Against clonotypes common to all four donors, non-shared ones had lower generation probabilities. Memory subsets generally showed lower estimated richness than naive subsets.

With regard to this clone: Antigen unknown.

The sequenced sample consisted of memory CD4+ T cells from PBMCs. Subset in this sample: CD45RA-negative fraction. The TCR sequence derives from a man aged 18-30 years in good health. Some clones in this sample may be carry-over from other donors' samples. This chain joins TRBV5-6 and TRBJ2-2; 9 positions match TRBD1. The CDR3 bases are TGTGCCAGCAGCTCCAACAGGGGGCGAGGCACCGGGGAGCTGTTTTTT. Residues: CASSSNRGRGTGELFF.